This T cell receptor beta chain was recovered during a study of shared clonotypes between healthy human individuals. TCRdb's table, derived via immunoSEQ multiplex PCR, lists solely in-frame clones and lacks some. The profile shows around 1.9 million clones, 85% to 95% of them singletons. Naive CD8 cells were CD45RO-negative, positively selected for CCR7, excluding terminally differentiated effector memory CD45RA+ cells. The CDR3 extends over 16 amino acids. CDR1 SEHNR and CDR2 FQNEAQ come from the germline V gene (reference sequence). Trimming took 1 base from V and 3 from J, leaving 14 bases between them.

What was sequenced was naive CD8+ T cells from PBMCs. The rearrangement uses TRBV7-9 and TRBJ2-3; D is tentatively TRBD1 or TRBD2 (5 bases each). This clonotype was sampled from a man aged 18 to 35 in good health. Some clones in this sample may be carry-over from other donors' samples. The chain's CDR3 is CASSLGGGPRTDTQYF. The CDR3 nucleotides read TGTGCCAGCAGCTTAGGTGGGGGACCAAGAACAGATACGCAGTATTTT.